This T cell receptor (beta chain) was sequenced during a study of T cells in Graves' hyperthyroidism and ophthalmopathy. The CDR3 totals 15 residues. Trimming took off 3 bases at V and 0 bases at J, with 12 bases between the two ends. Per germline, CDR1 SQVTM and CDR2 ANQGSEA. RNA transcripts yielded amplified TCR beta CDR3 regions. First-round RT-PCR of the TCR CDR3 relied on the HTBI primer set. TCRdb recomputed calls from the multiplex PCR reads with MiXCR, one row per CDR3 protein. The repertoire includes hundreds of thousands of distinct CDR3 sequences, approximately 15% of them detected once, and 20% to 25% sits in the top ten. This clonotype was seen a handful of times.

The sample comprised blood. The TCR was taken from a woman in her twenties or thirties with Graves' hyperthyroidism. The chain employs TRBV29-1 and TRBJ2-1; possibly TRBD2 for D (6 bases). CDR3 sequence (DNA): TGCAGCGTTGAGGGCGGGAAGGGCTCCTACAATGAGCAGTTCTTC. Translation: CSVEGGKGSYNEQFF.